The 29 T cell receptor beta chains in this list originate from one sample, sequenced in a study of identical twins. TCRdb used MiXCR to reprocess the 5' RACE reads, holding one entry per CDR3 protein. The sample lists roughly 1.6 million distinct CDR3 sequences, about 31% seen once, with about 0.27% in the top ten. The sequencing input was cord blood. All receptors derive from a newborn girl in good health.

DNA for the CDR3: TGTGCCAGCAGTTACTCGTTAGCGAGAAACACCGGGGAGCTGTTTTTT. Encoded protein: CASSYSLARNTGELFF. The V and J genes are TRBV6-5 and TRBJ2-2, with a weak D call TRBD2 (5 bases). This CDR3 region has 16 residues. Trimming pared 0 bases from V and 2 bases from J, leaving 10 bases between. Germline CDR1 MNHEY, CDR2 SVGAGI.

This clonotype has just a few counts. The chain recombines TRBV5-1 with TRBJ2-3; weak D call: TRBD1 (6 bases). Trimming took 7 bases from V and 4 from J, leaving 16 bases between them. There are 14 residues in the CDR3. CDR1 and CDR2 (germline): SGHRS, YFSETQ. Here the CDR3 reads CASRPWGRADTQYF. Here the CDR3 DNA reads TGCGCCAGCCGCCCCTGGGGGCGGGCAGATACGCAGTATTTT.

This chain connects TRBV3-1 to TRBJ2-1, with 10 bases fitting TRBD2. Germline loops: CDR1 LGHDT, CDR2 YNNKEL (reference sequence). V gave up 3 bases and J gave up 6 bases; unmatched junction bases: 8. The CDR3 runs to 16 residues. The CDR3 is CASSHASGSKGNEQFF. CDR3 DNA sequence: TGTGCCAGCAGCCATGCTAGCGGGAGTAAGGGCAATGAGCAGTTCTTC.

The J gene is TRBJ2-7, the V gene TRBV4-2; TRBD2 matches 10 bases. From germline, CDR1 is LGHNA and CDR2 YNFKEQ. This CDR3 is built from 15 residues. V lost 4 bases to trimming and J lost 7 bases; unmatched junction nucleotides: 10. For the CDR3, the DNA is TGTGCCAGCAGCCCGCGGACTAGCGGCCTCAATGAGCAGTACTTC. Protein: CASSPRTSGLNEQYF.

This clonotype was seen a few times. The V gene is TRBV29-1, the J gene TRBJ2-3; 7 bases are shared with TRBD2. V shed 8 bases, J shed 9 bases, and the junction held 17 bases outside the gene matches. The CDR3 runs to 14 residues. Per the germline V gene, CDR1 is SQVTM and CDR2 is ANQGSEA. CDR3 amino acids: CSLRLARAPATQYF. The CDR3 nucleotides read TGCAGCTTGCGACTAGCCCGGGCCCCGGCCACGCAGTATTTT.

The chain is built from TRBV6-5 and TRBJ1-2; 7 bases fit TRBD1. CDR1 is MNHEY and CDR2 is SVGAGI in the germline V gene. The V gene end was trimmed by 6 bases and the J gene end by 6 bases; junction bases not matched to a gene: 10. The CDR3 consists of 14 residues. The CDR3 protein is CASSLQGNLNGYTF. The CDR3, as DNA: TGTGCCAGCAGCCTACAGGGGAACTTAAATGGCTACACCTTC.

This clonotype was found a few times. The chain joins TRBV10-3 to TRBJ2-2, with 7 bases identical to TRBD2. The ends lost 6 bases at V and 6 bases at J; junction bases unmatched: 4. CDR3 size: 13 residues. CDR1 is ENHRY, CDR2 SYGVKD, per germline. CDR3 sequence (DNA): TGTGCCATCAGGGAAGCGGGGCCCGGGGAGCTGTTTTTT. As protein: CAIREAGPGELFF.

The rearrangement uses TRBV14 and TRBJ2-3, with 8 bases lining up with TRBD1. The V and J ends lost 7 bases and 2 bases, in that order; junction bases with no gene match: 5. Germline-derived CDR1 and CDR2 are SGHDN and FVKESK. The CDR3 is made up of 14 amino acids. Written as DNA, the CDR3 is TGTGCCAGCACCGCCAGGGGGCTCACAGATACGCAGTATTTT. This sequence encodes CASTARGLTDTQYF.

This chain uses TRBV3-1 with TRBJ2-7; possibly TRBD2 for D (6 bases). The germline gives CDR1 LGHDT, CDR2 YNNKEL (reference sequence). The CDR3 is made up of 19 amino acids. Trimming shortened V by 2 bases and J by 3 bases, and 26 bases separated the two germline ends. CDR3 residues: CASSQSLAQIGGRGYEQYF. CDR3 in DNA: TGTGCCAGCAGCCAAAGTTTGGCCCAGATCGGGGGACGCGGCTACGAGCAGTACTTC.

This chain uses TRBV11-3 with TRBJ1-4, with D maybe TRBD1 (6 bases). Trimming left V 1 base short and J 8 bases short, with 14 bases between. The CDR3 sequence is 15 residues long. From germline, CDR1 is SGHNT and CDR2 YENEEA. The CDR3 loop reads CASSLGDTRGEKLFF. The CDR3 nucleotides are TGTGCCAGCAGCTTAGGGGACACTCGCGGGGAAAAACTGTTTTTT.

This clonotype was seen a handful of times. The chain joins TRBV6-1 to TRBJ2-1; 10 positions match TRBD2. This CDR3 has 20 amino acids. CDR1 is MNHNS, CDR2 SASEGT, per germline. Trimming took 0 bases from V and 1 from J; bases not matched to a gene: 12. CDR3 residues: CASSEAKRGASGRSYNEQFF. The CDR3 coding sequence is TGTGCCAGCAGTGAAGCAAAGAGGGGGGCTAGCGGGAGATCCTACAATGAGCAGTTCTTC.

The chain links TRBV21-1 to TRBJ1-6; whether TRBD1, the table's D call, matches the DNA was not checked. TRBV21-1 is termed a pseudogene. The CDR3 length is 16 residues. DNA for the CDR3: TGTGCCAGCAGCAAAGCGGAACAGGGAAATAATTCACCCCTCCACTTT. It codes for CASSKAEQGNNSPLHF.

The chain is built from TRBV3-1 and TRBJ2-5; D is perhaps TRBD1 (6 bases). V was clipped by 4 bases and J by 5 bases, with 14 bases between them. The CDR3 sequence is 14 residues long. Germline CDR1 and CDR2: LGHDT and YNNKEL (reference sequence). As DNA, the CDR3 is TGTGCCAGCAGCCCTAGCACAGGGATTGAGACCCAGTACTTC. It encodes CASSPSTGIETQYF.

This clonotype has a handful of counts. The chain is built from TRBV19 and TRBJ2-1; 8 bases align to TRBD2. Germline lookup yields CDR1 LNHDA and CDR2 SQIVND (reference sequence). The CDR3 consists of 15 residues. With V trimmed by 4 bases and J by 0 bases, 2 bases remained unmatched. The CDR3 loop is CASSTGGFSYNEQFF. CDR3 nucleotides: TGTGCCAGTAGTACGGGAGGGTTCTCCTACAATGAGCAGTTCTTC.

This clonotype has only a few counts. The genes are TRBV20-1 and TRBJ1-1, with D possibly matching TRBD1 (5 bases). The CDR3 contains 15 residues. The V end was cut by 3 bases, the J end by 1 base, with 15 bases between. Germline V lookup: CDR1 DFQATT, CDR2 SNEGSKA (reference sequence). CDR3 amino acids: CSARGAGPANTEAFF. The CDR3 nucleotides read TGCAGTGCTAGGGGAGCAGGGCCCGCGAACACTGAAGCTTTCTTT.

Worth noting for this clonotype: Compared with germline, one end of the junction differs, possibly owing to a read error. V gene TRBV9 combines with J gene TRBJ2-1; 8 bases map to TRBD1. The V gene's germline CDR1 is SGDLS and CDR2 YYNGEE. This CDR3 region has 17 residues. CDR3 region: CAGSARHRGKIYNEQFF. The CDR3 DNA reads as TGTGCCGGCAGCGCGCGGCACAGGGGGAAAATCTACAATGAGCAGTTCTTC.

The chain joins TRBV3-1 to TRBJ2-3, with D unclear. This CDR3 has 19 amino acids. In germline, CDR1 is LGHDT, CDR2 YNNKEL (reference sequence). V lost 1 base, J lost 1 base, and 21 bases lay in between. The DNA for the CDR3 is TGTGCCAGCAGCCAAGTCCGCCCCTTTGGTCTGGTCGGCACAGATACGCAGTATTTT. It translates to CASSQVRPFGLVGTDTQYF.

The chain couples TRBV27 to TRBJ1-6; 7 bases fit TRBD1. Germline V gives CDR1 MNHEY, CDR2 SMNVEV (reference sequence). V gave up 4 bases and J gave up 3 bases; unmatched junction bases: 12. The CDR3 is 18 residues long. The CDR3, as DNA: TGTGCCAGCAGTTGGGGACGGGGCAGGGGGGACTATAATTCACCCCTCCACTTT. Protein product: CASSWGRGRGDYNSPLHF.

The rearrangement joins TRBV12-3 or TRBV12-4 to TRBJ1-1; D might be TRBD1 (5 bases). Trimming removed 6 bases from V and 4 bases from J, with 15 bases in between. The CDR3 totals 14 residues. The CDR3 region has the DNA TGTGCCAGCAGCCCAATCCCGGGGGTCACTGAAGCTTTCTTT. Its protein product is CASSPIPGVTEAFF.

This clonotype was observed a handful of times. The chain recombines TRBV18 with TRBJ1-4; no reliable D call. The germline CDR1 and CDR2 sequences are KGHSH and LQKENI. The V end was cut by 2 bases, the J end by 1 base, with 11 bases between. CDR3 length: 16 amino acids. CDR3 sequence (DNA): TGTGCCAGCTCACCAATGAATGACAAAACTAATGAAAAACTGTTTTTT. Encoded protein: CASSPMNDKTNEKLFF.

This clonotype was counted only a few times. This chain links TRBV7-8 with TRBJ2-1; D may be TRBD1 or TRBD2 (5 bases each). With 2 bases removed from V and 6 bases from J, the gap between germline ends came to 14 bases. Germline V gene sequence: CDR1 SGHVS, CDR2 FQNEAQ. The CDR3 runs to 15 residues. CDR3 DNA sequence: TGTGCCAGCAGCTTACTAACGCTCGGGGCCAATGAGCAGTTCTTC. Encoded protein: CASSLLTLGANEQFF.

The sample holds many counts of this clonotype. The chain uses TRBV3-1 and TRBJ1-5; possibly TRBD1 for D (5 bases). Trimming removed 4 bases from V and 3 bases from J, with 10 bases in between. Germline-derived CDR1 and CDR2 are LGHDT and YNNKEL (reference sequence). The CDR3 contains 14 residues. The CDR3 sequence is CASSPRQSNQPQHF. For the CDR3, the DNA is TGTGCCAGCAGCCCGCGACAGTCCAATCAGCCCCAGCATTTT.

DNA for the CDR3: TGCGCCAGCAGCCAAGAAGGCGATAGGGCCAAAAACATTCAGTACTTC. This gives the protein CASSQEGDRAKNIQYF. This sequence joins TRBV4-1 and TRBJ2-4; D remains ambiguous. Germline V gives CDR1 MGHRA, CDR2 YSYEKL. Trimming removed 0 bases at V and 1 base at J, with 10 bases between. This CDR3 has 16 residues.

The V call is TRBV28, the J call TRBJ2-3; 8 nucleotides agree with TRBD1. J gave up 3 bases and V 5 bases, and 7 bases lay outside the gene matches. Germline lookup yields CDR1 MDHEN and CDR2 SYDVKM. This CDR3 comprises 15 residues. CDR3 protein: CASSTRDRRTDTQYF. For the CDR3, the DNA is TGTGCCAGCAGTACTCGGGACAGGAGAACAGATACGCAGTATTTT.

This chain connects TRBV20-1 to TRBJ1-5; 11 bases line up with TRBD1. The V segment lost 6 bases and the J segment 4 bases; nucleotides outside the gene matches: 5. Germline loops: CDR1 DFQATT, CDR2 SNEGSKA (reference sequence). The CDR3 runs 14 residues. The CDR3 reads CSAPGQGANQPQHF. The DNA of the CDR3 is TGCAGTGCACCTGGACAGGGGGCAAATCAGCCCCAGCATTTT.

Comments on this clonotype: One end of the junction fails to match germline, which may point to a read error. The J gene is TRBJ2-2, the V gene TRBV3-1; TRBD2 might be the D (5 bases). Germline-derived CDR1 and CDR2 are LGHDT and YNNKEL (reference sequence). This CDR3 has 13 residues. The CDR3 DNA follows: TGTGCCAGCAGCCATCGGCAATCCGGGGAGTTGTTTTTT. Its protein is CASSHRQSGELFF.

This sequence joins TRBV2 and TRBJ2-1; 12 bases agree with TRBD2. The CDR3 covers 16 residues. The junction had 6 bases not matched to a gene; V was cut back by 3 bases and J by 6 bases. Germline loops: CDR1 SNHLY, CDR2 FYNNEI. CDR3 in DNA: TGTGCCAGCAGTGATCGCCTAGCGGGAGGGCCCAATGAGCAGTTCTTC. Amino acids: CASSDRLAGGPNEQFF.

This clonotype occurred a few times. The chain couples TRBV3-1 to TRBJ2-7; 7 positions agree with TRBD2. Germline loops: CDR1 LGHDT, CDR2 YNNKEL (reference sequence). V shed 1 base, J shed 3 bases, and the junction held 6 bases outside the gene matches. CDR3 size: 15 residues. CDR3 loop: CASSQGALAIYEQYF. In DNA, the CDR3 is TGTGCCAGCAGCCAAGGGGCACTAGCGATCTACGAGCAGTACTTC.

This rearrangement joins TRBV4-1 to TRBJ1-4; D unclear. Germline values: CDR1 MGHRA, CDR2 YSYEKL. The CDR3 totals 16 residues. V dropped 2 bases and J dropped 4 bases, with 14 bases sitting between them. The chain's CDR3 is CASSQSPDGLNEKLFF. CDR3 nucleotide sequence: TGCGCCAGCAGCCAATCACCGGACGGACTTAATGAAAAACTGTTTTTT.